This T cell receptor beta chain was captured by sequencing in a study of blood T cell repertoires in COVID-19. At the level of the study: Italy, Spain and the United States were the sources of the convalescent and acute COVID-19 samples. PBMCs, B-cell-depleted T cells, or T cells provided the cDNA or gDNA that made up the material.

Germline-derived CDR1 and CDR2 are MGHDK and SYGVNS. V shed 6 bases and J shed 5 bases, with 25 bases lying between them. This CDR3 has 17 amino acids. Repertoires were generated with immunoSEQ multiplex PCR, while TCRdb's copy carries only in-frame clones and drops some. The table includes 170,000 or so clones, around 87% detected once. The sequence was collected from a middle-aged man with active or convalescent COVID-19. The rearrangement links TRBV25-1 to TRBJ2-5, with D tentatively TRBD1 (7 bases). Material: peripheral blood. The CDR3 reads CASSPRTGIVGGETQYF. DNA of the CDR3: TGTGCCAGCAGCCCTCGGACAGGAATTGTAGGGGGGGAGACCCAGTACTTC.